These 27 T cell receptor beta chains share one sample of origin, sequenced in a study of blood T cell repertoires in COVID-19. Only in-frame clones appear in the TCRdb table, and some are missing; sequencing was by immunoSEQ multiplex PCR. The profile covers some 60,000 clones, with roughly four fifths appearing a single time and approximately 3.4% taken by the ten largest. The source material was peripheral blood. All receptors derive from a woman of 80 years or more with acute or convalescent COVID-19.

The chain combines TRBV7-2 with TRBJ2-1, with 9 bases identical to TRBD2. The CDR3 length is 16 residues. Germline loops: CDR1 SGHTA, CDR2 FQGNSA. Trimming at V came to 0 bases and at J to 4 bases, leaving 4 bases not matched to a gene. CDR3 in amino acids: CASSLASGGTYNEQFF. Written as DNA, the CDR3 is TGTGCCAGCAGCTTAGCAAGCGGGGGGACATACAATGAGCAGTTCTTC.

CDR3 DNA: TGTGCCAGCAGTGAAAGGGGGGAGGGCCGAAAAGAGCAGTTCTTC. This sequence encodes CASSERGEGRKEQFF. This chain links TRBV2 with TRBJ2-1, with D possibly matching TRBD2 (7 bases). The ends were cut back, 2 bases at V and 10 bases at J, with 18 bases in the middle. The length of the CDR3 is 15 residues. Germline V gene lookup returns CDR1 SNHLY and CDR2 FYNNEI.

The chain couples TRBV5-1 to TRBJ2-7; D possibly corresponds to TRBD1 (5 bases). CDR1 is SGHRS, CDR2 YFSETQ, per germline. Trimming pared 4 bases from V and 2 bases from J, leaving 13 bases between. This CDR3 spans 14 amino acids. CDR3 residues: CASSPDSSPYEQYF. CDR3 coding DNA: TGCGCCAGCAGCCCTGACAGTAGCCCCTACGAGCAGTACTTC.

The chain is built from TRBV4-1 and TRBJ2-1; TRBD1 aligns across 8 bases. Germline CDR1 is MGHRA and CDR2 is YSYEKL. The CDR3 runs 15 residues. V shed 3 bases, J shed 4 bases, and the junction held 5 bases outside the gene matches. This CDR3 is CASSQGRGLYNEQFF. DNA of the CDR3: TGCGCCAGCAGCCAGGGCAGGGGGCTGTACAATGAGCAGTTCTTC.

DNA for the CDR3: TGTGCCAGCAGCAGACAGGGCCCAAATGAAAAACTGTTTTTT. It is translated as CASSRQGPNEKLFF. The chain is built from TRBV28 and TRBJ1-4, with 7 bases identical to TRBD1. The CDR3 is made up of 14 amino acids. Germline CDR1 MDHEN, CDR2 SYDVKM. The trim removed 6 bases at V and 5 bases at J, leaving 6 bases unmatched. The full variable domain, with the rest looked up from reference TRBV28 and TRBJ1-4, is DVKVTQSSRYLVKRTGEKVFLECVQDMDHENMFWYRQDPGLGLRLIYFSYDVKMKEKGDIPEGYSVSREKKERFSLILESASTNQTSMYLCASSRQGPNEKLFFGSGTQLSVL.

This clone was seen once. The chain uses TRBV7-8 and TRBJ1-5; TRBD1 matches 7 bases. V shed 2 bases, J shed 7 bases, and the junction held 11 bases outside the gene matches. CDR3 length: 16 residues. The germline V gene encodes CDR1 SGHVS and CDR2 FQNEAQ. The CDR3 sequence: CASSLRTRQGGQPQHF. The CDR3 nucleotides are TGTGCCAGCAGCTTACGAACCCGGCAGGGGGGACAGCCCCAGCATTTT.

The chain recombines TRBV5-1 with TRBJ2-2; TRBD1 matches 8 bases. The CDR3 runs to 16 residues. Trimming removed 1 base from V and 6 bases from J; junction bases left unmatched: 8. CDR1 and CDR2 (germline): SGHRS, YFSETQ. Here the CDR3 DNA reads TGCGCCAGCAGCTTGAGAGGCCAGGGGGCGGCCGGGGAGCTGTTTTTT. As protein: CASSLRGQGAAGELFF.

The gene calls are TRBV27 and TRBJ2-7, with D possibly being TRBD2 (5 bases). Germline V lookup: CDR1 MNHEY, CDR2 SMNVEV (reference sequence). This CDR3 has 13 residues. Trimming cost V 7 bases and J 2 bases, with 12 bases left between them. In DNA form, the CDR3 reads TGTGCCAGCAACCGAAGAGGGACCTACGAGCAGTACTTC. Its translation is CASNRRGTYEQYF.

The rearrangement links TRBV19 to TRBJ2-1; TRBD2 might be the D (6 bases). The germline V gene encodes CDR1 LNHDA and CDR2 SQIVND (reference sequence). Trimming removed 4 bases at V and 9 bases at J, with 22 bases between. The CDR3 extends over 16 amino acids. As DNA, the CDR3 is TGTGCCAGTAGTACGGGAGCGGTCCCCTTACTCGGTGAGCAGTTCTTC. Translating gives CASSTGAVPLLGEQFF.

A single count supports this clone. V usage is TRBV6-1 and J usage is TRBJ2-3; 11 bases are shared with TRBD2. J gave up 2 bases and V 3 bases, and 7 bases lay outside the gene matches. Germline values: CDR1 MNHNS, CDR2 SASEGT. The CDR3 contains 17 residues. For the CDR3, the DNA is TGTGCCAGCAGTGATACCCTGGGACTAGCGGTCACAGATACGCAGTATTTT. Translating it yields CASSDTLGLAVTDTQYF.

Only one count was recorded for this clone. The V and J genes are TRBV3-1 (or the pseudogene TRBV3-2) and TRBJ2-7; 10 nucleotides align to TRBD2. Trimming removed 0 bases from V and 1 base from J; junction bases left unmatched: 0. The CDR3 loop spans 15 amino acids. The germline gives CDR1 LGHDT, CDR2 YNNKEL (reference sequence). The CDR3 protein is CASSQELAGSYEQYF. The CDR3 nucleotides are TGTGCCAGCAGCCAAGAACTAGCGGGATCCTACGAGCAGTACTTC.

The DNA of the CDR3 is TGTGCCAGCAGTGGGACAACCAAAAACATTCAGTACTTC. Translated: CASSGTTKNIQYF. This sequence joins TRBV2 and TRBJ2-4; weak D call: TRBD1 (5 bases). Trimming shortened V by 4 bases and J by 2 bases, and 6 bases separated the two germline ends. Germline V gives CDR1 SNHLY, CDR2 FYNNEI. This CDR3 is 13 amino acids long.

This clone was detected a few times. The chain couples TRBV11-2 to TRBJ2-1; D possibly corresponds to TRBD2 (5 bases). The CDR3 runs to 15 residues. Germline CDR1 reads SGHAT; CDR2 reads FQNNGV. Between the trimmed V and J ends, which lost 2 bases and 6 bases, there was a span of 14 bases. The CDR3 is CASSLLVSSFNEQFF. The CDR3, as DNA: TGTGCCAGCAGCTTACTTGTCTCTAGCTTCAATGAGCAGTTCTTC. The full variable domain, in which reference TRBV11-2 and TRBJ2-1 provide the parts outside the CDR3, is EAGVAQSPRYKIIEKRQSVAFWCNPISGHATLYWYQQILGQGPKLLIQFQNNGVVDDSQLPKDRFSAERLKGVDSTLKIQPAKLEDSAVYLCASSLLVSSFNEQFFGPGTRLTVL.

The J gene is TRBJ1-5, the V gene TRBV28; TRBD1 matches at 8 bases. This CDR3 region has 13 residues. CDR1 is MDHEN, CDR2 SYDVKM, per germline. J lost 6 bases, V lost 6 bases, and 4 bases had no gene match. The DNA for the CDR3 is TGTGCCAGCAGGACAGGGGTAGGTCAGCCCCAGCATTTT. Its translation is CASRTGVGQPQHF. Based on the CDR3 plus reference TRBV28 and TRBJ1-5, the full variable domain is DVKVTQSSRYLVKRTGEKVFLECVQDMDHENMFWYRQDPGLGLRLIYFSYDVKMKEKGDIPEGYSVSREKKERFSLILESASTNQTSMYLCASRTGVGQPQHFGDGTRLSIL.

The chain carries TRBV19 and TRBJ1-5; 7 bases align to TRBD1. The length of the CDR3 is 17 residues. Germline V CDR1 and CDR2: LNHDA, SQIVND (reference sequence). V shed 4 bases and J 1 base; nucleotides not matched to a gene: 10. CDR3 residues: CASSTGQRIGSNQPQHF. The DNA of the CDR3 is TGTGCCAGTAGTACGGGACAGCGGATCGGGAGCAATCAGCCCCAGCATTTT.

The chain couples TRBV24-1 to TRBJ1-2; TRBD1 agrees at 7 bases. The CDR3 runs 15 residues. Germline lookup yields CDR1 KGHDR and CDR2 SFDVKD. Trimming at V came to 6 bases and at J to 8 bases, leaving 14 bases not matched to a gene. The CDR3, as DNA: TGTGCCACCAGTAATACGGGACAGAATAATCGCGGCTACACCTTC. Its translation: CATSNTGQNNRGYTF.

V is TRBV6-1 and J is TRBJ1-2; D is ambiguous. Germline V CDR1 and CDR2: MNHNS, SASEGT. The CDR3 is made up of 14 amino acids. V lost 3 bases and J 1 base, leaving 9 bases between the germline ends. For the CDR3, the DNA is TGTGCCAGCAGTGAGAGGGATATTAACTATGGCTACACCTTC. Residues: CASSERDINYGYTF.

This clone was observed a few times. This rearrangement joins TRBV4-1 to TRBJ1-6; tentatively, D is TRBD1 (6 bases). V lost 4 bases to trimming and J lost 10 bases, with 23 bases between them. Germline CDR1 MGHRA, CDR2 YSYEKL. There are 17 residues in the CDR3. Written as DNA, the CDR3 is TGCGCCAGCAGCCTGGTGGGAGCGGGGGGCTCCGGATCACCCCTCCACTTT. Protein sequence: CASSLVGAGGSGSPLHF.

The genes are TRBV9 and TRBJ1-3; 8 nucleotides agree with TRBD1. This CDR3 is built from 17 residues. The V gene end was trimmed by 0 bases and the J gene end by 4 bases; junction bases not matched to a gene: 9. Germline CDR1 SGDLS, CDR2 YYNGEE. Written as DNA, the CDR3 is TGTGCCAGCAGCGTAGACCCCAGGGGGCGTGAAGGAAACACCATATATTTT. Translated, it gives CASSVDPRGREGNTIYF.

The chain couples TRBV5-1 to TRBJ2-5, with D perhaps TRBD2 (5 bases). Trimming stripped 0 bases from V and 4 bases from J, with 13 bases between. The CDR3 is made up of 15 amino acids. The germline CDR1 and CDR2 sequences are SGHRS and YFSETQ. The CDR3 loop reads CASSLAWLAGETQYF. The CDR3 DNA reads as TGCGCCAGCAGCTTGGCGTGGCTAGCCGGAGAGACCCAGTACTTC.

The chain joins TRBV5-6 to TRBJ2-7, with 8 bases that match TRBD1. The length of the CDR3 is 14 residues. Germline V CDR1 and CDR2: SGHDT, YYEEEE. V dropped 4 bases and J dropped 5; count of bases not matched to a gene: 8. The CDR3 region is CASSPGGPFDEQYF. The CDR3 DNA reads as TGTGCCAGCAGCCCAGGGGGCCCTTTCGACGAGCAGTACTTC.

The V call is TRBV3-1 (or the pseudogene TRBV3-2), the J call TRBJ2-3; D possibly corresponds to TRBD2 (5 bases). The germline V and J ends were trimmed by 5 bases and 4 bases, with 7 bases remaining between them. Germline assignment: CDR1 LGHDT and CDR2 YNNKEL (reference sequence). This CDR3 is built from 12 residues. As DNA, the CDR3 is TGTGCCAGCAGCGGGAGTTCAGATACGCAGTATTTT. Translation: CASSGSSDTQYF.

The V and J genes are TRBV5-1 and TRBJ2-7, with 9 nucleotides matching TRBD1. The junction had 13 bases not matched to a gene; V was cut back by 4 bases and J by 5 bases. This CDR3 spans 16 amino acids. Germline loops: CDR1 SGHRS, CDR2 YFSETQ. The chain's CDR3 is CASSTGTGRFGHEQYF. DNA of the CDR3: TGCGCCAGCAGCACGGGGACAGGGAGGTTTGGCCACGAGCAGTACTTC.

The J gene is TRBJ2-5, the V gene TRBV3-1 (or the pseudogene TRBV3-2), with 12 bases aligning to TRBD2. The CDR3 spans 16 residues. Unmatched junction bases numbered 4, after V lost 4 bases and J lost 1 base. The germline V gene has CDR1 LGHDT and CDR2 YNNKEL (reference sequence). The CDR3, as DNA: TGTGCCAGCAGCCGACAGACTAGCGGGGGCCAAGAGACCCAGTACTTC. It translates to CASSRQTSGGQETQYF.

The rearrangement links TRBV24-1 to TRBJ1-4, with D maybe TRBD1 (5 bases). Per the germline V gene, CDR1 is KGHDR and CDR2 is SFDVKD. The CDR3 loop spans 13 amino acids. V gave up 3 bases and J gave up 12 bases, with 13 bases separating them. This CDR3 is CATSDQWGVELFF. In DNA form, the CDR3 reads TGTGCCACCAGTGATCAATGGGGCGTGGAACTGTTTTTT.

This chain uses TRBV27 with TRBJ1-2; D call uncertain. The CDR3 extends over 13 amino acids. Germline assignment: CDR1 MNHEY and CDR2 SMNVEV (reference sequence). The V gene lost 6 bases and the J gene lost 4 bases, with 12 bases spanning the gap. CDR3 in amino acids: CASRSTGGYGYTF. CDR3 in DNA: TGTGCCAGCAGATCGACGGGAGGCTATGGCTACACCTTC.

The V call is TRBV5-1, the J call TRBJ2-3, with D perhaps matching TRBD2 (5 bases). The CDR3 is made up of 13 amino acids. The V gene's germline CDR1 is SGHRS and CDR2 YFSETQ. V gave up 5 bases and J gave up 1 base, with 8 bases separating them. DNA for the CDR3: TGCGCCAGCAGGACTATCGGCACAGATACGCAGTATTTT. This gives the protein CASRTIGTDTQYF.